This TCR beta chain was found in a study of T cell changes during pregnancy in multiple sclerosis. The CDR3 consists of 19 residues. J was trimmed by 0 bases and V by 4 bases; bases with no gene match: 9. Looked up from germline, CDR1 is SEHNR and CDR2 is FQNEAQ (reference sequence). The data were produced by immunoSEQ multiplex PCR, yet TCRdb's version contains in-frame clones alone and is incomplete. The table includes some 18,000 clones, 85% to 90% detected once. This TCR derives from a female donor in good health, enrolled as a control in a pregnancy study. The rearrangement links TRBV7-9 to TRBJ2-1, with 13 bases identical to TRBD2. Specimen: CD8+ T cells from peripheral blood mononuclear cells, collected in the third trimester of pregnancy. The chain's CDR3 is CASSSTGTSGKRSYNEQFF. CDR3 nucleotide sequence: TGTGCCAGCAGCTCTACCGGGACTAGCGGGAAGCGCTCCTACAATGAGCAGTTCTTC.